Sequencing of this T cell receptor (beta chain) was carried out in a study of cytotoxic CD8 clonotypes in ibrutinib-treated CLL. Study summary: Response sampling occurred after a median 12 months of treatment (range 6 to 36).

Clones were sequenced by immunoSEQ multiplex PCR, and TCRdb holds only the in-frame ones, with some missing. The sample contains some 130,000 clones, 80% to 90% of which appear only once. Trimming removed 4 bases from V and 1 base from J; junction bases left unmatched: 12. CDR3 size: 17 residues. Germline V CDR1 and CDR2: PRHDT, FYEKMQ (reference sequence). The rearrangement joins TRBV13 to TRBJ1-1; 7 bases fit TRBD1. The sequence derives from a human donor with chronic lymphocytic leukemia. The specimen was PBMCs, collected after 24 months of ibrutinib treatment. DNA of the CDR3: TGTGCCAGCAGCTACTATCGTTTGACAGGGAAGAACACTGAAGCTTTCTTT. This gives the protein CASSYYRLTGKNTEAFF.